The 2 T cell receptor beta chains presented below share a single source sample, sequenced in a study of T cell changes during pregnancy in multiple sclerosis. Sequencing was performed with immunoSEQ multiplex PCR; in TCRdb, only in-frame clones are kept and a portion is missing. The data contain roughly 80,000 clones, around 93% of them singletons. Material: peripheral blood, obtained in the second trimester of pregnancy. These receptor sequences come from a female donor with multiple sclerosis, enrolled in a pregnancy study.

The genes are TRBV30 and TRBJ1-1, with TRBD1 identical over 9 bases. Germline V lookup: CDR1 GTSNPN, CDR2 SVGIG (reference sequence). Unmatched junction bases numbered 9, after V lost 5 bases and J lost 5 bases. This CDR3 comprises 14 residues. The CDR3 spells CAWGAGTGWTEAFF. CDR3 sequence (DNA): TGTGCCTGGGGGGCCGGGACAGGGTGGACTGAAGCTTTCTTT.

Here the CDR3 reads CATSPRTGVTQYF. CDR3 bases: TGTGCCACCAGCCCCCGGACAGGGGTGACCCAGTACTTC. The chain joins TRBV15 to TRBJ2-5, with 9 nucleotides matching TRBD1. J gave up 7 bases and V 5 bases, and 5 bases lay outside the gene matches. The germline V gene has CDR1 LNHNV and CDR2 YYDKDF (reference sequence). This CDR3 has 13 residues.